This passage covers 32 T cell receptor beta chains from one sample sequenced in a study of T cells in Graves' hyperthyroidism and ophthalmopathy. RNA transcripts yielded amplified TCR beta CDR3 regions. HTBI primers were used for first-round RT-PCR of the TCR CDR3. TCRdb re-analysed the multiplex PCR reads in MiXCR, keeping a single row per CDR3 protein. The sample lists a few hundred thousand distinct CDR3 sequences; around 25% were seen once. The sample consisted of blood. These receptors all stem from a man over 45 with Graves' hyperthyroidism.

This CDR3 is CASSQGPPPRRIAEEETQYF. In DNA form, the CDR3 reads TGCGCCAGCAGCCAAGGGCCCCCGCCGCGGAGGATAGCGGAAGAAGAGACCCAGTACTTC. The chain recombines TRBV4-1 with TRBJ2-5, with a possible D match to TRBD2 (6 bases). CDR1 is MGHRA and CDR2 is YSYEKL in the germline V gene. Trimming took 1 base from V and 3 from J, leaving 27 bases between them. This CDR3 is built from 20 residues.

The rearrangement uses TRBV7-3 and TRBJ2-2, with 11 bases that match TRBD1. Per the germline V gene, CDR1 is SGHTA and CDR2 is FQGTGA. V dropped 5 bases and J dropped 2; count of bases not matched to a gene: 10. This CDR3 has 18 residues. CDR3 region: CASSPPGTGGVNTGELFF. The CDR3 nucleotides read TGTGCCAGCAGCCCGCCCGGGACAGGGGGGGTAAACACCGGGGAGCTGTTTTTT.

This clonotype was picked up a small number of times. This chain uses TRBV11-1 with TRBJ2-2; the match to TRBD1 covers 9 bases. Germline trimming cut 9 bases from V and 6 bases from J; bases unmatched to any gene: 5. This CDR3 spans 13 amino acids. Germline assignment: CDR1 SGHAT and CDR2 FQDESV (reference sequence). CDR3 bases: TGTGCCAGTACAGGGGGCTGGGCCGGGGAGCTGTTTTTT. This encodes CASTGGWAGELFF.

This clonotype was counted a few times. The rearrangement joins TRBV6-2 or TRBV6-3 to TRBJ2-5; 11 nucleotides line up with TRBD2. CDR3 length equals 14 residues. The trim removed 6 bases at V and 5 bases at J, leaving 5 bases unmatched. CDR1 is MNHEY, CDR2 SVGEGT, per germline. This CDR3 reads CASRLAGARETQYF. The CDR3 DNA is TGTGCCAGCAGACTAGCGGGAGCGAGGGAGACCCAGTACTTC.

This clonotype came up a few times. The V gene is TRBV9, the J gene TRBJ2-1; D is perhaps TRBD2 (6 bases). Germline CDR1 is SGDLS and CDR2 is YYNGEE. Trimming left V 3 bases short and J 4 bases short, with 11 bases between. CDR3 size: 14 residues. CDR3 loop: CASSGSRGYNEQFF. CDR3 in DNA: TGTGCCAGCAGCGGATCGCGGGGATACAATGAGCAGTTCTTC.

This clonotype was found many times. CDR3 sequence: CASSPSGGTNEQFF. Here the CDR3 DNA reads TGTGCCAGCAGTCCCTCCGGGGGAACGAATGAGCAGTTCTTC. The chain joins TRBV28 to TRBJ2-1; weak D call: TRBD2 (6 bases). V was clipped by 5 bases and J by 7 bases, with 15 bases between them. The CDR3 length is 14 residues. Germline CDR1 and CDR2: MDHEN and SYDVKM.

The chain has TRBV7-2 and TRBJ2-1; 7 bases align to TRBD2. Trimming removed 8 bases from V and 6 bases from J; junction bases left unmatched: 13. Germline V gives CDR1 SGHTA, CDR2 FQGNSA. The CDR3 is 15 residues long. CDR3 DNA sequence: TGTGCCAGCTCCACCGGGGCGGGAGTTGGCAATGAGCAGTTCTTC. Translated, it gives CASSTGAGVGNEQFF.

The chain couples TRBV7-2 to TRBJ2-7; 13 bases agree with TRBD2. Trimming at V came to 10 bases and at J to 5 bases, leaving 8 bases not matched to a gene. The CDR3 has 14 amino acids. Germline V gives CDR1 SGHTA, CDR2 FQGNSA. The CDR3 sequence: CATKGGLAGNEQYF. The CDR3 bases are TGTGCCACCAAAGGGGGACTAGCGGGAAACGAGCAGTACTTC.

The chain is built from TRBV9 and TRBJ2-7, with TRBD2 identical over 7 bases. In germline, CDR1 is SGDLS, CDR2 YYNGEE. The CDR3 contains 14 residues. V gave up 4 bases and J gave up 2 bases; unmatched junction bases: 6. In DNA, the CDR3 is TGTGCCAGCAGCCCCCCGGCGGGGGCCTACGAGCAGTACTTC. It translates to CASSPPAGAYEQYF.

This clonotype was recorded a few times. The rearrangement joins TRBV5-1 to TRBJ2-3; weak D call: TRBD2 (5 bases). Looked up from germline, CDR1 is SGHRS and CDR2 is YFSETQ. The V gene lost 4 bases and the J gene lost 4 bases, with 10 bases spanning the gap. The length of the CDR3 is 13 residues. The CDR3: CASSITRADTQYF. The CDR3 nucleotides are TGCGCCAGCAGCATAACTAGGGCAGATACGCAGTATTTT.

The chain recombines TRBV6-1 with TRBJ2-1; either TRBD1 or TRBD2 may fit D (6 bases each). Trimming took 6 bases from V and 7 from J, leaving 16 bases between them. The length of the CDR3 is 14 residues. CDR1 is MNHNS, CDR2 SASEGT, per germline. CDR3 nucleotide sequence: TGTGCCAGCAGGAAGGGGGGAGCGGAGAATGAGCAGTTCTTC. Amino acid sequence: CASRKGGAENEQFF.

This clonotype showed up just a few times. The rearrangement links TRBV6-1 to TRBJ2-7, with D tentatively TRBD1 (5 bases). Germline V lookup: CDR1 MNHNS, CDR2 SASEGT. Trimming left V 4 bases short and J 9 bases short, with 19 bases between. The CDR3 is made up of 14 amino acids. The CDR3 coding sequence is TGTGCCAGCAGTGGGTCCCGGGCACAGGCCGGGCAGTACTTC. Translated, it gives CASSGSRAQAGQYF.

This clonotype showed up just a few times. The chain combines TRBV27 with TRBJ2-3; no definite D call. Trimming took 4 bases from V and 5 from J, leaving 7 bases between them. The CDR3 is 12 residues long. In germline, CDR1 is MNHEY, CDR2 SMNVEV (reference sequence). The CDR3 bases are TGTGCCAGCAGTTATCTACAAGATACGCAGTATTTT. This codes for CASSYLQDTQYF.

This clonotype has only a few counts. This rearrangement joins TRBV3-1 to TRBJ2-1; D not certain. Per the germline V gene, CDR1 is LGHDT and CDR2 is YNNKEL (reference sequence). This CDR3 spans 15 amino acids. V was pared by 5 bases and J by 8 bases, with 19 bases between. CDR3 sequence: CASSSLVDRSYEQFF. CDR3 DNA sequence: TGTGCCAGCAGCTCCTTAGTTGATAGGTCCTATGAGCAGTTCTTC.

The V gene is TRBV18, the J gene TRBJ1-2; D is ambiguous. The germline gives CDR1 KGHSH, CDR2 LQKENI. This CDR3 spans 16 amino acids. The ends were cut back, 3 bases at V and 0 bases at J, with 14 bases in the middle. DNA for the CDR3: TGTGCCAGCTCACCCGGAAGGGTGGGAGCTAACTATGGCTACACCTTC. This encodes CASSPGRVGANYGYTF.

The chain uses TRBV19 and TRBJ1-3, with 8 positions matching TRBD1. This CDR3 is built from 15 residues. J was trimmed by 2 bases and V by 8 bases; bases with no gene match: 8. Germline V gene sequence: CDR1 LNHDA, CDR2 SQIVND (reference sequence). The CDR3 sequence is CASATTGVTGNTIYF. CDR3 in DNA: TGTGCCAGTGCCACGACAGGGGTTACTGGAAACACCATATATTTT. Variable domain in full (rest from reference TRBV19 and TRBJ1-3): DGGITQSPKYLFRKEGQNVTLSCEQNLNHDAMYWYRQDPGQGLRLIYYSQIVNDFQKGDIAEGYSVSREKKESFPLTVTSAQKNPTAFYLCASATTGVTGNTIYFGEGSWLTVV.

This clonotype turned up a few times. The chain carries TRBV5-1 and TRBJ1-6, with a possible D match to TRBD1 (6 bases). This CDR3 has 15 amino acids. V was shortened by 0 bases and J by 6 bases, with 10 bases between the two germline ends. The germline V gene has CDR1 SGHRS and CDR2 YFSETQ. The CDR3 loop reads CASSLVEGGNSPLHF. The CDR3 bases are TGCGCCAGCAGCTTGGTTGAGGGGGGTAATTCACCCCTCCACTTT.

Details on this clonotype: Germline is not matched at one junction end, which may reflect a read error. J is TRBJ1-2 and V is TRBV20-1, with 8 bases identical to TRBD1. The germline V gene encodes CDR1 DFQATT and CDR2 SNEGSKA (reference sequence). The CDR3 runs to 17 residues. The CDR3: CSARDERQGRGNYGCTF. CDR3 DNA sequence: TGCAGTGCTAGAGATGAGAGACAGGGGCGAGGTAACTATGGCTGCACCTTC.

The V and J genes are TRBV28 and TRBJ2-7; D unresolved. Between the trimmed V and J ends, which lost 3 bases and 4 bases, there was a span of 7 bases. Germline V CDR1 and CDR2: MDHEN, SYDVKM. The CDR3 runs to 12 residues. The CDR3 spells CASSFKGYEQYF. CDR3 sequence (DNA): TGTGCCAGCAGTTTCAAAGGGTACGAGCAGTACTTC.

The V call is TRBV6-1, the J call TRBJ2-7; 13 nucleotides align to TRBD2. Per germline, CDR1 MNHNS and CDR2 SASEGT. V trimming: 6 bases; J trimming: 5 bases; junction bases outside the gene matches: 7. This CDR3 region has 15 residues. The CDR3 DNA reads as TGTGCCAGCAGGTGGACTAGCGGGAGACTCCACGAGCAGTACTTC. This encodes CASRWTSGRLHEQYF.

This clonotype was detected only a few times. The chain carries TRBV12-3 or TRBV12-4 and TRBJ2-1; 7 bases map to TRBD1. Unmatched junction bases numbered 12, after V lost 5 bases and J lost 5 bases. The CDR3 is 16 residues long. In nucleotides, the CDR3 is TGTGCCAGCAGTCAGACAGGGAGATCTTCAAACAATGAGCAGTTCTTC. It codes for CASSQTGRSSNNEQFF.

The chain is built from TRBV2 and TRBJ2-2; TRBD1 is a possible D gene (5 bases). V lost 8 bases, J lost 1 base, and 11 bases lay in between. The CDR3 runs to 14 residues. Looked up from germline, CDR1 is SNHLY and CDR2 is FYNNEI. CDR3 sequence reads: CASGQGGNTGELFF. The DNA of the CDR3 is TGTGCCAGCGGGCAGGGCGGGAACACCGGGGAGCTGTTTTTT.

The chain employs TRBV6-5 and TRBJ1-6, with D perhaps TRBD1 (6 bases). The CDR3 sequence is 16 residues long. Per germline, CDR1 MNHEY and CDR2 SVGAGI. Between the trimmed V and J ends, which lost 0 bases and 7 bases, there was a span of 13 bases. The CDR3, as DNA: TGTGCCAGCAGTTACTCCGGGACACCTGGGAATTCACCCCTCCACTTT. The encoded protein is CASSYSGTPGNSPLHF.

The V call is TRBV7-8, the J call TRBJ2-7, with 7 positions matching TRBD2. The CDR3 has 15 residues. Per the germline V gene, CDR1 is SGHVS and CDR2 is FQNEAQ. The junction had 7 bases not matched to a gene; V was cut back by 5 bases and J by 0 bases. The CDR3 spells CASSRDYKSSYEQYF. The DNA for the CDR3 is TGTGCCAGCAGCCGGGACTACAAAAGCTCCTACGAGCAGTACTTC. The whole variable domain, remainder taken from reference TRBV7-8 and TRBJ2-7, is GAGVSQSPRYKVAKRGQDVALRCDPISGHVSLFWYQQALGQGPEFLTYFQNEAQLDKSGLPSDRFFAERPEGSVSTLKIQRTQQEDSAVYLCASSRDYKSSYEQYFGPGTRLTVT.

The chain carries TRBV7-3 and TRBJ2-4, with 7 nucleotides matching TRBD1. The CDR3 length is 13 residues. Germline CDR1 and CDR2: SGHTA and FQGTGA. Losses at the gene ends were 5 bases for V and 9 bases for J; bases not matched to a gene: 7. The CDR3 DNA reads TGTGCCAGCAGCCCCCCGACAGGGACCATTCAGTACTTC. Translated: CASSPPTGTIQYF.

The chain links TRBV2 to TRBJ2-7; D not certain. The V gene lost 6 bases and the J gene lost 4 bases, with 4 bases spanning the gap. The CDR3 is made up of 10 amino acids. CDR1 SNHLY and CDR2 FYNNEI come from the germline V gene. This CDR3 is CASRGYEQYF. In DNA form, the CDR3 reads TGTGCCAGCAGGGGGTACGAGCAGTACTTC.

This sequence joins TRBV6-1 and TRBJ1-2; D gene unclear. The CDR3 has 12 residues. V was shortened by 6 bases and J by 6 bases, with 11 bases between the two germline ends. Germline values: CDR1 MNHNS, CDR2 SASEGT. The CDR3 coding sequence is TGTGCCAGCAGAGGCTGGGGAGATGGCTACACCTTC. Protein: CASRGWGDGYTF.

This clonotype was observed at least ten times. V usage is TRBV5-1 and J usage is TRBJ1-1; D is uncertain. The germline V gene encodes CDR1 SGHRS and CDR2 YFSETQ. The CDR3 sequence is 16 residues long. Trimming took 4 bases from V and 1 from J, leaving 17 bases between them. This CDR3 reads CASSLGSGRRNTEAFF. CDR3 nucleotides: TGCGCCAGCAGCCTCGGATCCGGTAGAAGGAACACTGAAGCTTTCTTT.

This clonotype was recorded many times. This chain connects TRBV10-3 to TRBJ2-3; D is uncertain. Trimming left V 5 bases short and J 6 bases short, with 12 bases between. This CDR3 spans 13 amino acids. CDR1 and CDR2 from the germline V gene are ENHRY and SYGVKD. The CDR3 protein is CAISLHYLDTQYF. CDR3 nucleotides: TGTGCCATCAGTCTACACTATCTCGATACGCAGTATTTT.

To note about this clonotype: One base away lies a much larger clone, so this may be a sequencing read error. The rearrangement links TRBV28 to TRBJ2-1; 9 bases match TRBD1. The CDR3 loop spans 13 amino acids. V was pared by 6 bases and J by 10 bases, with 7 bases of the junction left unmatched. Per germline, CDR1 MDHEN and CDR2 SYDVKM. In DNA, the CDR3 is TGTGCCAGCAGACGGGACAGGGTCAACGAGCAGTTCTTC. It encodes CASRRDRVNEQFF.

This clonotype occurred many times. J is TRBJ1-2 and V is TRBV30; D is undetermined. The germline gives CDR1 GTSNPN, CDR2 SVGIG (reference sequence). The CDR3 covers 12 residues. Between the trimmed V and J ends, which lost 3 bases and 4 bases, there was a span of 9 bases. Here the CDR3 reads CAWRTVIYGYTF. The DNA for the CDR3 is TGTGCCTGGAGAACTGTTATCTATGGCTACACCTTC. The variable domain in full, completed from reference TRBV30 and TRBJ1-2, reads SQTIHQWPATLVQPVGSPLSLECTVEGTSNPNLYWYRQAAGRGLQLLFYSVGIGQISSEVPQNLSASRPQDRQFILSSKKLLLSDSGFYLCAWRTVIYGYTFGSGTRLTVV.

This clonotype was counted at least ten times. V gene TRBV28 combines with J gene TRBJ2-7; 8 bases fit TRBD1. The trim removed 3 bases at V and 2 bases at J, leaving 9 bases unmatched. The CDR3 sequence is 16 residues long. Looked up from germline, CDR1 is MDHEN and CDR2 is SYDVKM. The CDR3: CASSLPEGQETYEQYF. In DNA form, the CDR3 reads TGTGCCAGCAGTTTGCCTGAGGGACAGGAAACCTACGAGCAGTACTTC.